The 4 T cell receptor beta chains below all came from one sample that was sequenced in a study of OX40 agonist ivuxolimab in advanced cancers. Using immunoSEQ multiplex PCR, the repertoire was profiled, and TCRdb retains in-frame clones only, with some absent. The sample has 100,000 or so clones; about 93% are singletons. The material sequenced was CD4+ or CD8+ T cells sorted from blood, taken in a trial of the OX40 agonist ivuxolimab. Source of these receptors: an adult with an advanced solid tumor such as melanoma, head and neck, liver or kidney cancer.

The genes are TRBV11-3 and TRBJ2-7; 8 bases are shared with TRBD1. Germline CDR1 reads SGHNT; CDR2 reads YENEEA. This CDR3 spans 16 amino acids. V shed 2 bases and J 0 bases; nucleotides not matched to a gene: 6. The CDR3 spells CASSLSGQGYSYEQYF. DNA for the CDR3: TGTGCCAGCAGCTTATCAGGACAGGGATACTCCTACGAGCAGTACTTC.

The V gene is TRBV5-8, the J gene TRBJ1-1; D uncertain. V gave up 2 bases and J gave up 6 bases, with 8 bases separating them. This CDR3 is built from 12 residues. From germline, CDR1 is SGHTS and CDR2 YDEGEE. This CDR3 is CASSFERPEAFF. The CDR3 DNA is TGTGCCAGCAGCTTCGAAAGACCTGAAGCTTTCTTT.

About this clone itself: Other DNA variants within this sample encode the same CDR3. The chain is built from TRBV7-2 and TRBJ2-3; TRBD2 is a possible D gene (6 bases). CDR1 and CDR2 (germline): SGHTA, FQGNSA. V was cut by 2 bases and J by 2 bases, with 8 bases left in between. The CDR3 is 14 amino acids. The CDR3 loop is CASSLSSVTDTQYF. The CDR3 DNA sequence: TGTGCCAGCAGCTTATCTAGCGTCACAGATACGCAGTATTTT.

A single count supports this clone. J is TRBJ2-7 and V is TRBV18; D gene ambiguous. The CDR3 length is 12 residues. Germline CDR1 KGHSH, CDR2 LQKENI. The V end lost 2 bases, the J end lost 3 bases, and 5 bases lay between the germline ends. The CDR3 nucleotides are TGTGCCAGCTCACCAAAGGACTACGAGCAGTACTTC. Translating gives CASSPKDYEQYF.